These 23 T cell receptor beta chains were sequenced from one sample in a study of CD8+CD57+ T cells in acquired aplastic anemia. All patients picked for sequencing had shown, by flow cytometry, an expansion of CD8+CD57+ cells. TCR beta VDJ and CDR3 were profiled, and genomic DNA was the template. A single record per CDR3 protein comes from TCRdb applying MiXCR to the reads. The table has approximately 98,000 distinct CDR3 sequences, roughly 70% seen once; the top ten hold roughly 60%. Sequenced material: sorted CD4+, CD8+, or CD8+CD57+ T cells (not recorded which) from PBMCs. These receptors were collected from a human donor with aplastic anemia.

This clonotype was seen just once. CDR3 protein: CASSLGDRFSYEQYF. The CDR3 bases are TGTGCCAGCAGCTTAGGAGACAGGTTCTCCTACGAGCAGTACTTC. The chain combines TRBV7-2 with TRBJ2-7; D may be TRBD1 (6 bases). CDR3 size: 15 residues. Germline CDR1 is SGHTA and CDR2 is FQGNSA. Trimming removed 1 base at V and 0 bases at J, with 10 bases between.

The rearrangement links TRBV11-2 to TRBJ1-5; weak D call: TRBD1 (5 bases). V gave up 2 bases and J gave up 7 bases, with 18 bases separating them. Germline V gene lookup returns CDR1 SGHAT and CDR2 FQNNGV. There are 16 residues in the CDR3. In DNA form, the CDR3 reads TGTGCCAGCAGCTTATTTGTGGGGCCCGCCGGGCAGCCCCAGCATTTT. Translating it yields CASSLFVGPAGQPQHF.

The gene calls are TRBV10-3 and TRBJ2-7; tentative D call: TRBD2 (5 bases). Trimming stripped 6 bases from V and 6 bases from J, with 15 bases between. This CDR3 comprises 13 residues. Germline CDR1 ENHRY, CDR2 SYGVKD. The CDR3 nucleotides are TGTGCCATCAGCGATTCCTCGAGCGGCGAGCAGTACTTC. Protein sequence: CAISDSSSGEQYF.

The chain links TRBV2 to TRBJ1-3, with D perhaps TRBD1 (6 bases). This CDR3 is built from 15 residues. From germline, CDR1 is SNHLY and CDR2 FYNNEI. Trimming took 3 bases from V and 2 from J, leaving 11 bases between them. The CDR3 is CASSDSRGTGNTIYF. CDR3 DNA: TGTGCCAGCAGTGATAGCAGGGGCACTGGAAACACCATATATTTT. The full variable domain, its missing parts supplied by reference TRBV2 and TRBJ1-3, is EPEVTQTPSHQVTQMGQEVILRCVPISNHLYFYWYRQILGQKVEFLVSFYNNEISEKSEIFDDQFSVERPDGSNFTLKIRSTKLEDSAMYFCASSDSRGTGNTIYFGEGSWLTVV.

J is TRBJ1-1 and V is TRBV2, with D maybe TRBD1 (6 bases). V shed 4 bases and J shed 5 bases, with 8 bases lying between them. Germline V gene sequence: CDR1 SNHLY, CDR2 FYNNEI. CDR3 length equals 12 residues. CDR3 sequence reads: CASSAQGTEAFF. CDR3 nucleotide sequence: TGTGCCAGCAGTGCGCAGGGGACTGAAGCTTTCTTT.

V gene TRBV20-1 combines with J gene TRBJ1-5; TRBD1 is a possible D gene (5 bases). From germline, CDR1 is DFQATT and CDR2 SNEGSKA (reference sequence). The CDR3 spans 13 residues. V lost 3 bases, J lost 7 bases, and 13 bases lay in between. CDR3 DNA: TGCAGTGCTAGGGGGCAGGGAGAACAGCCCCAGCATTTT. Translated, it gives CSARGQGEQPQHF.

This chain uses TRBV20-1 with TRBJ2-7; the match to TRBD1 covers 9 bases. The trim removed 6 bases at V and 2 bases at J, leaving 14 bases unmatched. The V gene's germline CDR1 is DFQATT and CDR2 SNEGSKA (reference sequence). The CDR3 has 16 amino acids. DNA for the CDR3: TGCAGTGCCATGGCGAGGACGGGACAGGGAACCTACGAGCAGTACTTC. Residues: CSAMARTGQGTYEQYF.

This chain joins TRBV24-1 and TRBJ2-7; no clear D. The germline V gene has CDR1 KGHDR and CDR2 SFDVKD. The CDR3 is 15 residues long. Trimming took off 3 bases at V and 3 bases at J, with 14 bases between the two ends. CDR3 residues: CATSDALVSVYEQYF. The CDR3 coding sequence is TGTGCCACCAGTGATGCCCTCGTCAGTGTCTACGAGCAGTACTTC.

J is TRBJ2-7 and V is TRBV2, with D possibly matching TRBD1 (6 bases). Germline CDR1 reads SNHLY; CDR2 reads FYNNEI. The CDR3 has 12 amino acids. V was pared by 6 bases and J by 6 bases, with 12 bases between. The chain's CDR3 is CASRWTVAEQYF. In DNA form, the CDR3 reads TGTGCCAGCAGGTGGACAGTCGCCGAGCAGTACTTC. The full variable domain, in which reference TRBV2 and TRBJ2-7 provide the parts outside the CDR3, is EPEVTQTPSHQVTQMGQEVILRCVPISNHLYFYWYRQILGQKVEFLVSFYNNEISEKSEIFDDQFSVERPDGSNFTLKIRSTKLEDSAMYFCASRWTVAEQYFGPGTRLTVT.

In its sample, this clonotype was seen a few times. The rearrangement links TRBV7-9 to TRBJ2-7; TRBD2 might be the D (5 bases). Germline V gene lookup returns CDR1 SEHNR and CDR2 FQNEAQ (reference sequence). The CDR3 is 13 residues long. V lost 4 bases and J 1 base, leaving 8 bases between the germline ends. The CDR3 sequence: CASSSGFSYEQYF. DNA of the CDR3: TGTGCCAGCAGCTCGGGATTTTCCTACGAGCAGTACTTC.

At least ten counts were recorded for this clonotype. The CDR3 bases are TGCGCCAGCAGTACCGGGACAGGCCTGGGATACGAGCAGTACTTC. Protein: CASSTGTGLGYEQYF. This chain links TRBV5-1 with TRBJ2-7; 8 nucleotides agree with TRBD1. The junction had 11 bases not matched to a gene; V was cut back by 5 bases and J by 4 bases. Germline CDR1 and CDR2: SGHRS and YFSETQ. The CDR3 totals 15 residues.

CDR3 in amino acids: CASSSDNTYEQYF. The CDR3 DNA sequence: TGCGCCAGCAGCTCGGACAACACCTACGAGCAGTACTTC. The chain has TRBV5-1 and TRBJ2-7; D perhaps matches TRBD1 (5 bases). CDR3 length: 13 amino acids. Trimming removed 3 bases from V and 2 bases from J, with 9 bases in between. Germline V CDR1 and CDR2: SGHRS, YFSETQ.

The chain uses TRBV24-1 and TRBJ2-2, with D perhaps assigned TRBD1 or TRBD2 (6 bases each). CDR1 is KGHDR, CDR2 SFDVKD, per germline. This CDR3 is built from 14 residues. Trimming stripped 4 bases from V and 4 bases from J, with 9 bases between. CDR3 region: CATSDRGGTGELFF. The CDR3 region has the DNA TGTGCCACCAGTGACAGGGGAGGCACCGGGGAGCTGTTTTTT.

This chain uses TRBV20-1 with TRBJ2-7; D is possibly TRBD2 (8 bases). V was clipped by 3 bases and J by 2 bases, with 23 bases between them. The CDR3 sequence is 17 residues long. Germline V gene data show CDR1 as DFQATT and CDR2 as SNEGSKA (reference sequence). The chain's CDR3 is CSASGGDDRVRTYEQYF. CDR3 in DNA: TGCAGTGCTAGCGGGGGGGATGACAGGGTCCGAACCTACGAGCAGTACTTC.

The J gene is TRBJ2-5, the V gene TRBV15; D is ambiguous. The CDR3 is 13 amino acids. Trimming pared 0 bases from V and 5 bases from J, leaving 7 bases between. Germline V gene sequence: CDR1 LNHNV, CDR2 YYDKDF (reference sequence). In DNA form, the CDR3 reads TGTGCCACCAGCAGAGAGGGTCGGGAGACCCAGTACTTC. Encoded protein: CATSREGRETQYF.

The rearrangement joins TRBV19 to TRBJ2-5; 8 bases align to TRBD2. CDR3 length: 14 residues. CDR1 is LNHDA, CDR2 SQIVND, per germline (reference sequence). Trimming at V came to 6 bases and at J to 1 base, leaving 4 bases not matched to a gene. The CDR3 loop reads CASRLAGSQETQYF. CDR3 in DNA: TGTGCCAGTAGATTAGCGGGGAGCCAAGAGACCCAGTACTTC.

This clonotype has a handful of counts. The V call is TRBV9, the J call TRBJ2-1; D unresolved. The CDR3 contains 11 residues. Germline V lookup: CDR1 SGDLS, CDR2 YYNGEE. V was pared by 4 bases and J by 7 bases, with 6 bases between. The CDR3 region is CASSTSNEQFF. As DNA, the CDR3 is TGTGCCAGCAGCACCTCTAATGAGCAGTTCTTC.

Details on this clonotype: Compared with germline, one end of the junction differs, possibly owing to a read error. The rearrangement joins TRBV2 to TRBJ1-2; a possible D gene is TRBD1 (6 bases). This CDR3 is built from 16 residues. CDR1 and CDR2 (germline): SNHLY, FYNNEI. Here the CDR3 reads CASSEGSWGRHYGYTF. As DNA, the CDR3 is TGTGCCAGCAGCGAAGGGTCTTGGGGGCGTCACTATGGCTACACCTTC.

The chain couples TRBV6-1 to TRBJ1-2; 10 nucleotides line up with TRBD1. The CDR3 loop spans 14 amino acids. Germline lookup yields CDR1 MNHNS and CDR2 SASEGT. Unmatched junction bases numbered 4, after V lost 5 bases and J lost 4 bases. The CDR3 reads CASSTGQGIYGYTF. As DNA, the CDR3 is TGTGCCAGCAGTACGGGACAGGGGATCTATGGCTACACCTTC.

V is TRBV20-1 and J is TRBJ2-5; a weak D match, TRBD2 (7 bases). This CDR3 contains 13 residues. The V gene's germline CDR1 is DFQATT and CDR2 SNEGSKA (reference sequence). Trimming pared 0 bases from V and 7 bases from J, leaving 12 bases between. CDR3 sequence (DNA): TGCAGTGCTAGAGACTTGGGAGGGGGGACCCAGTACTTC. As protein: CSARDLGGGTQYF.

Only one count was recorded for this clonotype. This sequence joins TRBV27 and TRBJ2-3; no firm D call. The CDR3 contains 13 residues. V was clipped by 5 bases and J by 3 bases, with 9 bases between them. Germline V lookup: CDR1 MNHEY, CDR2 SMNVEV (reference sequence). The CDR3 sequence is CASSMMRTDTQYF. CDR3 nucleotide sequence: TGTGCCAGCAGTATGATGAGGACAGATACGCAGTATTTT.

Comment on this clonotype: Germline and junction disagree at one end, which may indicate a read error. This chain links TRBV2 with TRBJ2-3; 8 bases line up with TRBD2. The CDR3 loop spans 14 amino acids. Per germline, CDR1 SNHLY and CDR2 FYNNEI. The CDR3 sequence is CASSGGLAPDTQYF. DNA for the CDR3: TGCGCCAGCAGTGGAGGACTAGCCCCAGATACGCAGTATTTT. The whole variable domain, filled in from reference TRBV2 and TRBJ2-3, reads EPEVTQTPSHQVTQMGQEVILRCVPISNHLYFYWYRQILGQKVEFLVSFYNNEISEKSEIFDDQFSVERPDGSNFTLKIRSTKLEDSAMYFCASSGGLAPDTQYFGPGTRLTVL.

This chain joins TRBV20-1 and TRBJ1-1; D unresolved. The germline CDR1 and CDR2 sequences are DFQATT and SNEGSKA (reference sequence). V dropped 2 bases and J dropped 4 bases, with 11 bases sitting between them. The CDR3 runs 13 residues. In DNA form, the CDR3 reads TGCAGTGCTAGACGGGAGGCGATCACTGAAGCTTTCTTT. It encodes CSARREAITEAFF.